These 13 T cell receptor beta chains share one sample of origin, sequenced in a study of PD-1 blockade in classical Hodgkin lymphoma (dated by TCRdb to 2020 to 2022). Libraries were constructed by the immunoSEQ multiplex PCR assay. This is the immuneACCESS table as TCRdb keeps it, with only in-frame sequences that have V and J called. A part of the clones is gone; compared with another copy, unresolved V genes explain less than half, and the rest is unexplained. Counted in this sample were around 91,000 clones; roughly 79% of them appeared once. The ten largest clones add up to 15% to 20% of the sample. The time point label, read with the paper, signifies: cycle 2 day 1 (C2D1) of nivolumab. All trial patients had relapsed after autologous stem cell transplantation, with cohorts A, B and C differing in prior brentuximab vedotin exposure. The sequenced sample was peripheral blood mononuclear cells (PBMCs), obtained before the second cycle of nivolumab. The receptors here all came from a human donor with classical Hodgkin lymphoma.

The chain joins TRBV7-8 to TRBJ2-3, with 8 bases lining up with TRBD2. The CDR3 has 15 amino acids. J lost 4 bases, V lost 1 base, and 4 bases had no gene match. Germline V gene lookup returns CDR1 SGHVS and CDR2 FQNEAQ. As DNA, the CDR3 is TGTGCCAGCAGCTTAGGCCGGGGGGGGGCAGATACGCAGTATTTT. Its protein product is CASSLGRGGADTQYF.

The chain is built from TRBV28 and TRBJ2-1, with D maybe TRBD2 (7 bases). In germline, CDR1 is MDHEN, CDR2 SYDVKM. This CDR3 region has 19 residues. The V gene lost 2 bases and the J gene lost 3 bases, with 23 bases spanning the gap. CDR3 DNA: TGTGCCAGCAGTTTACGGGGGGCCGGGTCCGGCCGCGGCTACAATGAGCAGTTCTTC. Protein: CASSLRGAGSGRGYNEQFF.

The rearrangement links TRBV5-1 to TRBJ2-5, with TRBD1 as a possible D gene (6 bases). With 4 bases removed from V and 5 bases from J, the gap between germline ends came to 12 bases. Germline loops: CDR1 SGHRS, CDR2 YFSETQ. The CDR3 consists of 13 residues. CDR3 residues: CASSAGAPETQYF. Here the CDR3 DNA reads TGCGCCAGCAGCGCAGGGGCGCCGGAGACCCAGTACTTC.

The gene calls are TRBV6-4 and TRBJ1-2, with D possibly matching TRBD1 (5 bases). Germline values: CDR1 MRHNA, CDR2 SNTAGT. The ends were cut back, 4 bases at V and 2 bases at J, with 14 bases in the middle. This CDR3 has 15 residues. DNA of the CDR3: TGTGCCAGCAGTGCGGGGCCAGGAGCAAACTATGGCTACACCTTC. Amino acids: CASSAGPGANYGYTF.

This clone was counted a few times. The chain uses TRBV9 and TRBJ2-5; the match to TRBD2 covers 10 bases. CDR1 is SGDLS and CDR2 is YYNGEE in the germline V gene. CDR3 length: 14 residues. J was trimmed by 7 bases and V by 3 bases; bases with no gene match: 6. The CDR3 region has the DNA TGTGCCAGCAGCGCCCAGCGGGAGGGGGGGACCCAGTACTTC. This codes for CASSAQREGGTQYF.

The V call is TRBV5-1, the J call TRBJ1-6, with D perhaps matching TRBD1 (5 bases). Trimming left V 2 bases short and J 15 bases short, with 12 bases between. Looked up from germline, CDR1 is SGHRS and CDR2 is YFSETQ. The CDR3 runs 12 residues. CDR3 in DNA: TGCGCCAGCAGCTTCGAGGGGACGAACCTCCACTTT. Translated, it gives CASSFEGTNLHF.

This clone has a handful of counts. The rearrangement joins TRBV19 to TRBJ2-1; the match to TRBD2 covers 12 bases. Germline V gene lookup returns CDR1 LNHDA and CDR2 SQIVND (reference sequence). This CDR3 has 16 amino acids. V lost 4 bases to trimming and J lost 5 bases; unmatched junction nucleotides: 6. The CDR3 protein is CASSRRLAGVDNEQFF. The CDR3 bases are TGTGCCAGTAGTAGAAGACTAGCGGGAGTTGACAATGAGCAGTTCTTC.

The chain employs TRBV7-2 and TRBJ2-1; 7 bases match TRBD1. The CDR3 is 14 amino acids. The germline gives CDR1 SGHTA, CDR2 FQGNSA. The V and J ends lost 5 bases and 7 bases, in that order; junction bases with no gene match: 8. The CDR3 spells CASSPWAGGNEQFF. CDR3 nucleotides: TGTGCCAGCAGCCCCTGGGCAGGGGGTAATGAGCAGTTCTTC. The full variable domain, with the rest looked up from reference TRBV7-2 and TRBJ2-1, is GAGVSQSPSNKVTEKGKDVELRCDPISGHTALYWYRQSLGQGLEFLIYFQGNSAPDKSGLPSDRFSAERTGGSVSTLTIQRTQQEDSAVYLCASSPWAGGNEQFFGPGTRLTVL.

This chain joins TRBV7-9 and TRBJ1-1, with a tentative D call TRBD1 (5 bases). CDR3 size: 12 residues. The germline V gene has CDR1 SEHNR and CDR2 FQNEAQ (reference sequence). V was trimmed by 5 bases and J by 10 bases, leaving 14 bases between them. The CDR3 protein is CASSPGLPRAFF. In DNA, the CDR3 is TGTGCCAGCAGCCCGGGACTGCCGAGAGCTTTCTTT.

The gene calls are TRBV7-9 and TRBJ2-7, with D perhaps matching TRBD2 (5 bases). Germline V CDR1 and CDR2: SEHNR, FQNEAQ (reference sequence). CDR3 length: 13 amino acids. V lost 7 bases and J 7 bases, leaving 17 bases between the germline ends. CDR3 sequence: CASTEEVGQEQYF. As DNA, the CDR3 is TGTGCCAGCACCGAGGAGGTCGGTCAAGAGCAGTACTTC.

The chain is built from TRBV5-1 and TRBJ2-2; 8 bases align to TRBD2. From germline, CDR1 is SGHRS and CDR2 YFSETQ. After removal of 4 bases from V and 4 bases from J, the junction contained 6 bases not matched to a gene. The CDR3 is 15 amino acids. The chain's CDR3 is CASSLTSAGTGELFF. As DNA, the CDR3 is TGCGCCAGCAGCCTGACTAGCGCCGGCACCGGGGAGCTGTTTTTT. The whole variable domain, filled in from reference TRBV5-1 and TRBJ2-2, reads KAGVTQTPRYLIKTRGQQVTLSCSPISGHRSVSWYQQTPGQGLQFLFEYFSETQRNKGNFPGRFSGRQFSNSRSEMNVSTLELGDSALYLCASSLTSAGTGELFFGEGSRLTVL.

The chain joins TRBV11-3 to TRBJ2-2, with TRBD2 identical over 10 bases. The CDR3 is 16 residues long. V lost 2 bases and J lost 6; bases outside the gene matches: 6. Germline assignment: CDR1 SGHNT and CDR2 YENEEA. The CDR3: CASSLQAGGLAGELFF. The CDR3, as DNA: TGTGCCAGCAGCTTACAAGCGGGAGGGCTTGCCGGGGAGCTGTTTTTT.

This chain uses TRBV7-2 with TRBJ2-5, with TRBD2 matching over 8 bases. This CDR3 is built from 13 residues. CDR1 and CDR2 from the germline V gene are SGHTA and FQGNSA. J gave up 5 bases and V 7 bases, and 6 bases lay outside the gene matches. CDR3 sequence (DNA): TGTGCCAGCAACGTAGCGGGAAGGGAGACCCAGTACTTC. This codes for CASNVAGRETQYF.